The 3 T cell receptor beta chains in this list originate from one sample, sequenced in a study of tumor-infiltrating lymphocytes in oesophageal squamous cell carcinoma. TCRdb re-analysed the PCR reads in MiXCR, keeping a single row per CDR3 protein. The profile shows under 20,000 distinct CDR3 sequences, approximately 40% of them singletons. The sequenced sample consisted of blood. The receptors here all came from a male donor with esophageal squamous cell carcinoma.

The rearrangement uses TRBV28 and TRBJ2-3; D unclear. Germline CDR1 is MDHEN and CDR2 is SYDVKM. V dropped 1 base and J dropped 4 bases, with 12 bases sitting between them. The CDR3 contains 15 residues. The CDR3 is CASSLSAQMADTQYF. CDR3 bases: TGTGCCAGCAGTTTATCGGCCCAAATGGCAGATACGCAGTATTTT.

The CDR3 DNA is TGTGCCAGCAGTTTGGGACTAGCGGGAGTTAATGAGCAGTTCTTC. Amino acid sequence: CASSLGLAGVNEQFF. This chain links TRBV7-2 with TRBJ2-1; 14 bases line up with TRBD2. This CDR3 is built from 15 residues. Germline V gene sequence: CDR1 SGHTA, CDR2 FQGNSA. Trimming took 6 bases from V and 7 from J; bases not matched to a gene: 5.

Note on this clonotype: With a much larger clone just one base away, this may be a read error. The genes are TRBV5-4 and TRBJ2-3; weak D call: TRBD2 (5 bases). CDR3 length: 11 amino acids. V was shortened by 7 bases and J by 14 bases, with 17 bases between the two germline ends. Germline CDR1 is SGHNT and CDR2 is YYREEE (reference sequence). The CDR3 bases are TGTGCCAGCGGCTACAACGGGGAGCTGTATTTT. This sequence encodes CASGYNGELYF.